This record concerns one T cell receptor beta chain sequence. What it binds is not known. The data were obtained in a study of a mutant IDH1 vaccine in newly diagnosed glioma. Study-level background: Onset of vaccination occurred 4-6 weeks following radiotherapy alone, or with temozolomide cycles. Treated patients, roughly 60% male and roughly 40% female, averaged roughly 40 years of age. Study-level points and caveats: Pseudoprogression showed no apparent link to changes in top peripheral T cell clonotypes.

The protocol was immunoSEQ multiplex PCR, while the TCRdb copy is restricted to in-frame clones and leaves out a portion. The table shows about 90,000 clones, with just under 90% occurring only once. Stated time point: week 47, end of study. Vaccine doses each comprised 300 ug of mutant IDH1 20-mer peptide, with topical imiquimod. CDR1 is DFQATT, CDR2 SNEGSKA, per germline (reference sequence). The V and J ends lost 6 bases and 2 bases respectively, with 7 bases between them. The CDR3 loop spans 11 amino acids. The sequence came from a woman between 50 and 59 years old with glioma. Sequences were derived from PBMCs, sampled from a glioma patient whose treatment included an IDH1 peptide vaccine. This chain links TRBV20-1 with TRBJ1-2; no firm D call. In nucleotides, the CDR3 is TGCAGTGCAAATGGAAACTATGGCTACACCTTC. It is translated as CSANGNYGYTF.